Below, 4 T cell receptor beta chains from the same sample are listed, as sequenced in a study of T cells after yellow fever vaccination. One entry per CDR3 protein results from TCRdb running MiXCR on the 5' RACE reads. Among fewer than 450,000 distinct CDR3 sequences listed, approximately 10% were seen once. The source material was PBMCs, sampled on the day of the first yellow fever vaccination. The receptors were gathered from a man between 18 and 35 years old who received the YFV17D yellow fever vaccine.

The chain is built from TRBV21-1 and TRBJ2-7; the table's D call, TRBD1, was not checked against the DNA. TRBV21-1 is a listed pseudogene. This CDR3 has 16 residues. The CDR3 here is CASSRGDIGLSYEQYV. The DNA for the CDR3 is TGTGCCAGCAGCCGAGGGGACATCGGACTCTCCTACGAGCAGTACGTC.

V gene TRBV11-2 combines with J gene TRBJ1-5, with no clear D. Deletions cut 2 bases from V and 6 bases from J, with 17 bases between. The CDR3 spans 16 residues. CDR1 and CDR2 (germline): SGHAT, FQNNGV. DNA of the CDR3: TGTGCCAGCAGCTTAATCTACGTGCGGGGATCTCAGCCCCAGCATTTT. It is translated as CASSLIYVRGSQPQHF.

Here the CDR3 reads CASSLTGQGLNIQYF. The CDR3 DNA reads TGCGCCAGCAGCCTAACGGGACAGGGACTAAACATTCAGTACTTC. The chain combines TRBV5-1 with TRBJ2-4; 9 nucleotides match TRBD1. Germline CDR1 is SGHRS and CDR2 is YFSETQ. The CDR3 totals 15 residues. V lost 4 bases, J lost 6 bases, and 8 bases stayed unmatched.

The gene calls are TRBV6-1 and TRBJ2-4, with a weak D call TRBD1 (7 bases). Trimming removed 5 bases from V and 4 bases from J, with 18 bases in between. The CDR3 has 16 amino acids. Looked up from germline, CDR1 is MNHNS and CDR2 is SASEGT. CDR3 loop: CASSPSGGTPKNIQYF. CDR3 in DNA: TGTGCCAGCAGTCCTTCAGGGGGGACTCCAAAAAACATTCAGTACTTC.